This T cell receptor beta chain derives from a study of PD-1 blockade in mismatch repair-deficient tumors. Study details: Patients had eleven to twelve mismatch repair-deficient cancer types, all previously treated and progressing.

This clone was seen just once. As yet, its antigen is unknown. CDR3 length equals 14 residues. With 4 bases removed from V and 0 bases from J, the gap between germline ends came to 10 bases. Per the germline V gene, CDR1 is SQVTM and CDR2 is ANQGSEA. Data came from immunoSEQ multiplex PCR; TCRdb stores just in-frame clones and leaves some out. The sample has tens of thousands of clones, 78% seen once; the top ten hold 3% to 3.5%. Overall study results and limits: After pembrolizumab, tumor-resident clones rose rapidly, then generally contracted before radiologic responses.

Sequencing was performed on peripheral blood, taken 4 weeks after starting pembrolizumab. The chain employs TRBV29-1 and TRBJ2-1; D is perhaps TRBD2 (5 bases). The TCR sequence derives from an adult with mismatch repair-deficient cancer. CDR3 in amino acids: CSVGVAGSYNEQFF. In DNA, the CDR3 is TGCAGCGTTGGAGTCGCGGGCTCCTACAATGAGCAGTTCTTC.